These 12 T cell receptor beta chains were sequenced from one sample in a study of identical twins. MiXCR, run by TCRdb on the 5' RACE reads, gives a single entry per CDR3 protein. The sample carries approximately 240,000 distinct CDR3 sequences, about 14% recorded once. Input material: memory (CD45RO+) T cells sorted from blood. Receptors originate from a woman younger than 30 in good health.

This clonotype was counted between two and nine times. J is TRBJ2-2 and V is TRBV3-1; 10 positions agree with TRBD2. With V trimmed by 3 bases and J by 4 bases, 5 bases remained unmatched. Germline values: CDR1 LGHDT, CDR2 YNNKEL (reference sequence). This CDR3 comprises 16 residues. The CDR3 bases are TGTGCCAGCAGCCACCTAGCGGGAGAGGGCACCGGGGAGCTGTTTTTT. Translating gives CASSHLAGEGTGELFF. Based on the CDR3 plus reference TRBV3-1 and TRBJ2-2, the full variable domain is DTAVSQTPKYLVTQMGNDKSIKCEQNLGHDTMYWYKQDSKKFLKIMFSYNNKELIINETVPNRFSPKSPDKAHLNLHINSLELGDSAVYFCASSHLAGEGTGELFFGEGSRLTVL.

The chain joins TRBV11-2 to TRBJ2-1, with TRBD2 matching 9 bases. The germline gives CDR1 SGHAT, CDR2 FQNNGV. V shed 3 bases, J shed 4 bases, and the junction held 10 bases outside the gene matches. The CDR3 contains 17 residues. The CDR3 DNA follows: TGTGCCAGCAGCTTCATCCCCAGACTAGCGGTGTACAATGAGCAGTTCTTC. It is translated as CASSFIPRLAVYNEQFF.

The chain is built from TRBV6-5 and TRBJ1-2, with 11 positions matching TRBD1. CDR3 length: 17 residues. With V trimmed by 0 bases and J by 7 bases, 10 bases remained unmatched. The germline V gene encodes CDR1 MNHEY and CDR2 SVGAGI. The CDR3 loop is CASSYSADRGQWGGYTF. The CDR3 nucleotides read TGTGCCAGCAGTTACTCAGCGGACAGGGGGCAGTGGGGTGGCTACACCTTC.

In its sample, this clonotype was seen a few times. CDR3 DNA: TGTGCCATCAGTAACACTGACTACGAGCAGTACTTC. Translation gives CAISNTDYEQYF. This sequence joins TRBV10-3 and TRBJ2-7; D unresolved. In germline, CDR1 is ENHRY, CDR2 SYGVKD. Trimming took 5 bases from V and 3 from J, leaving 8 bases between them. CDR3 length equals 12 residues.

This clonotype was picked up many times. J is TRBJ2-2 and V is TRBV20-1; the match to TRBD2 covers 9 bases. The length of the CDR3 is 16 residues. V lost 0 bases and J lost 6; bases outside the gene matches: 8. The V gene's germline CDR1 is DFQATT and CDR2 SNEGSKA (reference sequence). Here the CDR3 DNA reads TGCAGTGCTAGAGATCCGGCGGGGGGGCGCGCCGGGGAGCTGTTTTTT. Translation gives CSARDPAGGRAGELFF.

This chain uses TRBV11-2 with TRBJ1-2; D uncertain. Germline assignment: CDR1 SGHAT and CDR2 FQNNGV. V dropped 1 base and J dropped 4 bases, with 10 bases sitting between them. This CDR3 spans 14 amino acids. The CDR3 nucleotides are TGTGCCAGCAGCTTAGTTGGGTCTCCCTATGGCTACACCTTC. As protein: CASSLVGSPYGYTF.

The chain carries TRBV10-3 and TRBJ2-2; D uncertain. Germline CDR1 and CDR2: ENHRY and SYGVKD. The length of the CDR3 is 15 residues. Trimming took 0 bases from V and 1 from J, leaving 6 bases between them. CDR3 loop: CAISESLENTGELFF. The CDR3 nucleotides read TGTGCCATCAGTGAGTCGCTAGAGAACACCGGGGAGCTGTTTTTT.

In this sample, this clonotype turned up a few times. V gene TRBV18 combines with J gene TRBJ2-1; D remains ambiguous. Germline V gene sequence: CDR1 KGHSH, CDR2 LQKENI. The V gene lost 5 bases and the J gene lost 8 bases, with 13 bases spanning the gap. The CDR3 has 13 amino acids. CDR3 in DNA: TGTGCCAGCTCATTGAACCCCTCGGATGAGCAGTTCTTC. Translating gives CASSLNPSDEQFF.

This clonotype has just a few counts. The chain combines TRBV18 with TRBJ1-1, with D possibly matching TRBD1 (6 bases). The CDR3 contains 15 residues. Trimming cost V 0 bases and J 1 base, with 9 bases left between them. Germline V gives CDR1 KGHSH, CDR2 LQKENI. The chain's CDR3 is CASSPPGHRNTEAFF. CDR3 nucleotides: TGTGCCAGCTCACCACCGGGACACCGGAACACTGAAGCTTTCTTT.

For the CDR3, the DNA is TGTGCCAGCAGAAGACTAGCCCAAGATGAGGATGAGCAGTTCTTC. Amino acids: CASRRLAQDEDEQFF. The J gene is TRBJ2-1, the V gene TRBV2; TRBD2 matches at 7 bases. Germline V gives CDR1 SNHLY, CDR2 FYNNEI. CDR3 length: 15 amino acids. Trimming cost V 6 bases and J 8 bases; bases outside gene matches: 13. Full variable domain (outside the CDR3, taken from reference TRBV2 and TRBJ2-1): EPEVTQTPSHQVTQMGQEVILRCVPISNHLYFYWYRQILGQKVEFLVSFYNNEISEKSEIFDDQFSVERPDGSNFTLKIRSTKLEDSAMYFCASRRLAQDEDEQFFGPGTRLTVL.

The rearrangement links TRBV7-3 to TRBJ1-1; D not resolved. CDR3 length: 14 amino acids. Deletions cut 6 bases from V and 3 bases from J, with 14 bases between. Germline CDR1 reads SGHTA; CDR2 reads FQGTGA. The CDR3 protein is CASRLDPEDTEAFF. The CDR3 nucleotides are TGTGCCAGCAGACTGGACCCCGAAGACACTGAAGCTTTCTTT. Full variable domain (remainder filled in from reference TRBV7-3 and TRBJ1-1): GAGVSQTPSNKVTEKGKYVELRCDPISGHTALYWYRQSLGQGPEFLIYFQGTGAADDSGLPNDRFFAVRPEGSVSTLKIQRTERGDSAVYLCASRLDPEDTEAFFGQGTRLTVV.

The rearrangement uses TRBV11-2 and TRBJ1-1, with 8 bases identical to TRBD1. Germline CDR1 and CDR2: SGHAT and FQNNGV. Trimming removed 2 bases from V and 0 bases from J; junction bases left unmatched: 8. The CDR3 is 17 residues long. The CDR3 region has the DNA TGTGCCAGCAGCTTACGCCCGACAGGGGTAATGAACACTGAAGCTTTCTTT. Translated, it gives CASSLRPTGVMNTEAFF.